This TCR beta chain was obtained from a study of CD8 T cells in ankylosing spondylitis. Findings of the study overall: A TCR beta motif of roughly 8 highly homologous variants appeared characteristic of ankylosing spondylitis blood. Disease-linked clones, CD8+, were relatively rare in peripheral blood. According to the report, clones linked to the disease were significantly enriched in matched synovial fluid samples taken from ankylosing spondylitis patients.

Quantitative molecular-barcoded 5'-RACE generated the TCR beta libraries. TCRdb itself ran the 5' RACE reads through MiXCR, one entry per CDR3 protein. Counted here are around 430,000 distinct CDR3 sequences, roughly 15% occurring once; the ten biggest clones make up approximately 1%. In regard to this clonotype: Its matching antigen is unknown.

Germline CDR1 reads KGHDR; CDR2 reads SFDVKD. The CDR3 consists of 14 residues. V lost 5 bases, J lost 2 bases, and 2 bases stayed unmatched. The sample consisted of blood, either unsorted or a sorted T cell fraction (not recorded which). The chain recombines TRBV24-1 with TRBJ2-5; 9 bases are a match to TRBD2. The sequence was obtained from a male donor with ankylosing spondylitis. CDR3 nucleotide sequence: TGTGCCACCAGTGTTAGCGGGGGTCAAGAGACCCAGTACTTC. Its translation: CATSVSGGQETQYF.